This T cell receptor (beta chain) is drawn from a study of blood T cell repertoires in COVID-19 (dated by TCRdb to about 2020). Background on the whole study: The collaborator samples originated in the United States, Italy and Spain and spanned the acute and convalescent phases of COVID-19. Where available, HLA class I and class II types were taken from metadata supplied by the sample provider and were not determined by assay-based typing. The repertoires were released in a freely available public database intended as a resource for research on the immune response to SARS-CoV-2. The dataset comprised deeply sampled blood TCRbeta repertoires from subjects exposed to, actively infected with, or recovered from COVID-19. The sample metadata nearly always contained a de-identified subject ID, COVID-19 status, age in years and sex. The material from the prospective study consisted of cDNA or gDNA derived from T cells, B-cell-depleted T cells, or PBMCs. Samples were obtained from the ongoing ImmuneRACE study (first 160 participants) and from about 1,300 subjects provided by 6 global collaborators. General findings and caveats noted by the study authors: The amount of clinical and demographic metadata varied by source and participant and was provided uncurated.

TCRbeta CDR3 regions were amplified from genomic DNA using the immunoSEQ Assay, a bias-controlled multiplex PCR. Under the source paper's analysis protocol: The number of nucleated cells in each sample was estimated by amplification of reference gene primers within the assay. To quantify the absolute abundance of each unique TCRbeta CDR3 rearrangement, sequence reads were collapsed and filtered. For each sample, productive Simpson clonality was calculated as the square root of Simpson's diversity index over productive rearrangements. TCRdb took this table from immuneACCESS and kept in-frame rearrangements with V and J called. Such tables lack part of the clones; where checked against another copy, unresolved V genes explain under half of the gap, and the rest is unexplained. The V and J calls and clone size were taken over from that table, and D and trimming were inferred from the DNA. The sample includes more than 250,000 clones, with around 78% observed a single time. The ten largest account for under 5.5% of the sample.

Comment on this clone: The clone's antigen remains unknown. Base qualities are missing; no much larger clone stands one base away.

Another Seattle source contributed samples from volunteer blood donors who had recovered from COVID-19. The collaborating institutions used their own protocols to collect whole blood in K2EDTA tubes. Collaborator samples were shipped for TCRbeta analysis as frozen whole blood, isolated PBMCs, or DNA extracted from either sample type. From its cysteine to its phenylalanine, the CDR3 spans 13 amino acids. Just CDR3 DNA is preserved here, 39 bases in frame from base 1. V is clipped by 2 bases and J by 7 bases, and the sequence between their germline boundaries is 12 bases long. Based on the germline V gene (reference sequence), the CDR1 and CDR2 sequences are MNHEY and SMNVEV.

The receptor chain draws on TRBV27 and TRBJ2-7; TRBD1 is a possible D gene, resting on 6 matching bases. The clonotype was recovered from a man between 60 and 70 years old who had recovered from COVID-19. Material: peripheral blood. The DNA sequence reads TGTGCCAGCAGTTTACTGGGGGCGAGGGAGCAGTACTTC. This is translated as CASSLLGAREQYF.